This entry lists 27 T cell receptor beta chains sequenced from one sample in a study of human T cells and chemical hapten exposure. Specified time point: patch test 1, 2 weeks after DPC sensitization. Treatment specified: therapeutic diphenylcyclopropenone sensitization with weekly scalp DPC. TCRdb processed the RACE reads anew with MiXCR; each CDR3 protein has one entry. This sample carries approximately 74,000 distinct CDR3 sequences, 25% to 40% of them seen once, and the ten largest clones take about 9.6%. Sample: whole blood, taken in connection with sensitization to the hapten diphenylcyclopropenone (DPC). The receptors were sampled from a man in his forties with alopecia areata. Some clones in this sample may be carry-over from other donors' samples.

V and J are TRBV2 and TRBJ1-1, with D possibly being TRBD1 (5 bases). This CDR3 is 14 amino acids long. The germline CDR1 and CDR2 sequences are SNHLY and FYNNEI. Trimming pared 3 bases from V and 4 bases from J, leaving 12 bases between. CDR3 loop: CASSEQAGGTEAFF. Here the CDR3 DNA reads TGTGCCAGCAGTGAGCAGGCCGGGGGCACTGAAGCTTTCTTT.

This clonotype appeared a few times. This chain uses TRBV6-6 with TRBJ2-3; 8 bases agree with TRBD2. The CDR3 spans 15 residues. J gave up 7 bases and V 4 bases, and 10 bases lay outside the gene matches. The germline gives CDR1 MNHNY, CDR2 SVGAGI (reference sequence). The CDR3: CASSSMGTRGYTQYF. In DNA, the CDR3 is TGTGCCAGCAGTTCGATGGGGACTAGGGGGTATACGCAGTATTTT.

CDR3 DNA sequence: TGCAGCGTTGAGACAGGGGGATTCGGCGGGGAGCTGTTTTTT. Translating gives CSVETGGFGGELFF. The chain employs TRBV29-1 and TRBJ2-2; 9 positions match TRBD1. The CDR3 extends over 14 amino acids. Germline values: CDR1 SQVTM, CDR2 ANQGSEA. Trimming cost V 3 bases and J 7 bases; bases outside gene matches: 6.

V and J are TRBV12-3 or TRBV12-4 and TRBJ1-3; no definite D call. This CDR3 contains 13 residues. Between the trimmed V and J ends, which lost 3 bases and 5 bases, there was a span of 8 bases. CDR3 bases: TGTGCCAGCAGTTTTCTTAAGAGAAACACCATATATTTT. This translates into CASSFLKRNTIYF.

The chain combines TRBV28 with TRBJ2-7, with 12 bases that match TRBD1. Trimming took 5 bases from V and 7 from J; bases not matched to a gene: 9. There are 15 residues in the CDR3. The V gene's germline CDR1 is MDHEN and CDR2 SYDVKM. The CDR3 protein is CASSPPGQGAQEQYF. CDR3 coding DNA: TGTGCCAGCAGTCCTCCGGGACAGGGGGCGCAAGAGCAGTACTTC.

The table lists this clonotype with a few counts. The chain couples TRBV4-1 to TRBJ1-5; D is possibly TRBD1 (6 bases). Trimming removed 0 bases at V and 5 bases at J, with 20 bases between. Germline CDR1 is MGHRA and CDR2 is YSYEKL. The CDR3 loop spans 18 amino acids. Here the CDR3 reads CASSQDLGAGAMDQPQHF. In DNA, the CDR3 is TGCGCCAGCAGCCAAGATCTGGGGGCAGGGGCAATGGATCAGCCCCAGCATTTT.

The rearrangement joins TRBV12-3 or TRBV12-4 to TRBJ2-7; D is uncertain. V shed 5 bases and J shed 3 bases, with 14 bases lying between them. CDR3 length equals 14 residues. The CDR3 loop reads CASSPSLAHYEQYF. CDR3 DNA sequence: TGTGCCAGCAGTCCGTCCTTAGCCCACTACGAGCAGTACTTC.

The CDR3 DNA reads as TGTGCCAGCAGCTTAGACTGGGGCGCGGCAGATACGCAGTATTTT. Translation gives CASSLDWGAADTQYF. The chain is built from TRBV11-2 and TRBJ2-3; D might be TRBD1 (5 bases). The CDR3 totals 15 residues. Deletions cut 0 bases from V and 4 bases from J, with 11 bases between. Germline V gives CDR1 SGHAT, CDR2 FQNNGV.

The gene calls are TRBV6-5 and TRBJ2-5; 7 bases match TRBD2. CDR1 MNHEY and CDR2 SVGAGI come from the germline V gene. The CDR3 spans 13 residues. The V and J ends lost 4 bases and 5 bases, in that order; junction bases with no gene match: 4. The CDR3 loop is CASSWGREETQYF. In nucleotides, the CDR3 is TGTGCCAGCAGTTGGGGGAGGGAGGAGACCCAGTACTTC.

This clonotype has a count of ten or more. V gene TRBV20-1 combines with J gene TRBJ2-1; 10 bases align to TRBD2. CDR3 size: 16 residues. Germline V gene data show CDR1 as DFQATT and CDR2 as SNEGSKA (reference sequence). Unmatched junction bases numbered 15, after V lost 6 bases and J lost 7 bases. CDR3 loop: CSAPGGAGGRRNEQFF. In DNA, the CDR3 is TGCAGTGCCCCCGGGGGAGCGGGAGGGAGGAGAAATGAGCAGTTCTTC.

This rearrangement joins TRBV7-9 to TRBJ2-1, with D possibly being TRBD2 (5 bases). Trimming shortened V by 5 bases and J by 7 bases, and 9 bases separated the two germline ends. This CDR3 is built from 12 residues. Germline V lookup: CDR1 SEHNR, CDR2 FQNEAQ (reference sequence). In nucleotides, the CDR3 is TGTGCCAGCAGCCACGGGGTGAATGAGCAGTTCTTC. Protein sequence: CASSHGVNEQFF.

The chain carries TRBV7-2 and TRBJ2-3; possibly TRBD2 for D (5 bases). The germline V and J ends were trimmed by 3 bases and 1 base, with 11 bases remaining between them. Per germline, CDR1 SGHTA and CDR2 FQGNSA. The length of the CDR3 is 15 residues. The CDR3 loop is CASSFRAGRTDTQYF. The CDR3 DNA follows: TGTGCCAGCAGCTTTCGGGCGGGCCGCACAGATACGCAGTATTTT.

Regarding this clonotype: A read error may account for a junction end that differs from germline. The V and J genes are TRBV5-6 and TRBJ1-5; possible D gene TRBD1, 5 bases. CDR1 and CDR2 from the germline V gene are SGHDT and YYEEEE. This CDR3 is built from 16 residues. CDR3 nucleotides: TGTGCCAGCAGTTTGGGGTCAGGGCAGCGAAATCAGCCCCAGCATTTT. Translated: CASSLGSGQRNQPQHF.

The sample holds a few counts of this clonotype. This chain links TRBV27 with TRBJ1-1; 8 bases align to TRBD1. Germline CDR1 and CDR2: MNHEY and SMNVEV (reference sequence). With 7 bases clipped from V and 7 bases from J, the junction kept 14 bases outside the gene matches. The CDR3 totals 15 residues. CDR3 in amino acids: CASTQRAGQGYEAFF. The CDR3 DNA reads TGTGCCAGCACCCAACGCGCCGGACAGGGCTATGAAGCTTTCTTT.

This clonotype was counted a few times. V and J are TRBV20-1 and TRBJ2-7, with TRBD1 matching 11 bases. This CDR3 spans 15 amino acids. J was trimmed by 2 bases and V by 0 bases; bases with no gene match: 3. Germline assignment: CDR1 DFQATT and CDR2 SNEGSKA (reference sequence). The CDR3 nucleotides are TGCAGTGCTAGAGAGACGGACAGGGGGCCCTACGAGCAGTACTTC. This gives the protein CSARETDRGPYEQYF.

The J gene is TRBJ2-6, the V gene TRBV18; D might be TRBD1 (5 bases). Germline values: CDR1 KGHSH, CDR2 LQKENI. The CDR3 runs to 16 residues. V was pared by 3 bases and J by 2 bases, with 11 bases between. CDR3 DNA sequence: TGTGCCAGCTCACCTCCCCAGGGAACTGGGGCCAACGTCCTGACTTTC. Translating gives CASSPPQGTGANVLTF.

V and J are TRBV28 and TRBJ2-5, with a weak D call TRBD2 (6 bases). The CDR3 is made up of 14 amino acids. Germline V gives CDR1 MDHEN, CDR2 SYDVKM. The germline V and J ends were trimmed by 3 bases and 7 bases, with 15 bases remaining between them. The CDR3 protein is CASSLGGAGRTQYF. Written as DNA, the CDR3 is TGTGCCAGCAGTTTGGGGGGAGCCGGACGGACCCAGTACTTC. Variable domain in full (rest from reference TRBV28 and TRBJ2-5): DVKVTQSSRYLVKRTGEKVFLECVQDMDHENMFWYRQDPGLGLRLIYFSYDVKMKEKGDIPEGYSVSREKKERFSLILESASTNQTSMYLCASSLGGAGRTQYFGPGTRLLVL.

This clonotype was seen a few times. For the CDR3, the DNA is TGTGCCAGCAGTTTATGGGCCGGCCGGACGAAGAACACTGAAGCTTTCTTT. Translating gives CASSLWAGRTKNTEAFF. The V gene is TRBV28, the J gene TRBJ1-1; D is undetermined. The CDR3 spans 17 residues. Trimming stripped 0 bases from V and 1 base from J, with 15 bases between. Germline loops: CDR1 MDHEN, CDR2 SYDVKM.

The chain carries TRBV7-6 and TRBJ1-6; 10 nucleotides line up with TRBD1. This CDR3 spans 15 amino acids. The trim removed 4 bases at V and 10 bases at J, leaving 7 bases unmatched. Germline V gene lookup returns CDR1 SGHVS and CDR2 FNYEAQ. The CDR3 DNA reads as TGTGCCAGCAGCTCCCGGGACAGGGGCGAGTCACCCCTCCACTTT. Its translation: CASSSRDRGESPLHF.

This clonotype has more than one count but fewer than ten. The chain links TRBV3-1 to TRBJ2-1, with a tentative D call TRBD2 (6 bases). The CDR3 extends over 15 amino acids. Trimming left V 2 bases short and J 5 bases short, with 13 bases between. Germline V lookup: CDR1 LGHDT, CDR2 YNNKEL (reference sequence). Here the CDR3 reads CASSQNPGLNNEQFF. CDR3 in DNA: TGTGCCAGCAGCCAAAATCCGGGACTGAACAATGAGCAGTTCTTC.

The V gene is TRBV27, the J gene TRBJ2-3, with a possible D match to TRBD2 (6 bases). Germline V gives CDR1 MNHEY, CDR2 SMNVEV (reference sequence). The CDR3 has 15 residues. V lost 3 bases and J lost 3, with 13 bases in between. The CDR3 region is CASSFRLAKTDTQYF. The CDR3 DNA is TGTGCCAGCAGTTTCCGGCTAGCGAAAACAGATACGCAGTATTTT.

The chain joins TRBV12-3 or TRBV12-4 to TRBJ2-7, with 8 bases fitting TRBD1. The CDR3 is made up of 15 amino acids. The junction had 12 bases not matched to a gene; V was cut back by 6 bases and J by 5 bases. The CDR3 reads CASSHTGTGTDEQYF. CDR3 sequence (DNA): TGTGCCAGCAGCCATACCGGGACAGGCACCGACGAGCAGTACTTC.

The chain employs TRBV14 and TRBJ1-2, with D tentatively TRBD1 (5 bases). Germline V lookup: CDR1 SGHDN, CDR2 FVKESK. The CDR3 is 16 amino acids. V was pared by 2 bases and J by 5 bases, with 18 bases between. The CDR3 region is CASSQSQGAPWYGYTF. CDR3 sequence (DNA): TGTGCCAGCAGCCAAAGCCAGGGCGCGCCGTGGTATGGCTACACCTTC.

This chain links TRBV10-3 with TRBJ2-7, with 14 nucleotides matching TRBD2. J lost 4 bases, V lost 4 bases, and 3 bases had no gene match. The V gene's germline CDR1 is ENHRY and CDR2 SYGVKD. CDR3 length: 15 residues. The CDR3 sequence: CAISAGTSGSYEQYF. The CDR3 DNA follows: TGTGCCATCAGTGCCGGGACTAGCGGGAGTTACGAGCAGTACTTC.

The J gene is TRBJ1-5, the V gene TRBV20-1; 7 positions match TRBD1. In germline, CDR1 is DFQATT, CDR2 SNEGSKA (reference sequence). Trimming cost V 4 bases and J 4 bases; bases outside gene matches: 4. The CDR3 runs 13 residues. The CDR3 is CSATEQGNQPQHF. In DNA form, the CDR3 reads TGCAGTGCTACTGAACAGGGGAATCAGCCCCAGCATTTT.

V gene TRBV20-1 combines with J gene TRBJ2-5; 7 bases are a match to TRBD1. Germline CDR1 is DFQATT and CDR2 is SNEGSKA (reference sequence). The CDR3 runs to 15 residues. J was trimmed by 2 bases and V by 1 base; bases with no gene match: 7. The CDR3 spells CSARVPGTAQETQYF. CDR3 coding DNA: TGCAGTGCTAGAGTTCCCGGGACAGCTCAAGAGACCCAGTACTTC.

This clonotype was seen a few times. The chain joins TRBV11-2 to TRBJ2-3, with D perhaps TRBD2 (5 bases). The CDR3 has 13 amino acids. Germline lookup yields CDR1 SGHAT and CDR2 FQNNGV. V was clipped by 4 bases and J by 6 bases, with 11 bases between them. The CDR3, as DNA: TGTGCCAGCAGCTCCCAAGGAGGCGATACGCAGTATTTT. Its protein product is CASSSQGGDTQYF.